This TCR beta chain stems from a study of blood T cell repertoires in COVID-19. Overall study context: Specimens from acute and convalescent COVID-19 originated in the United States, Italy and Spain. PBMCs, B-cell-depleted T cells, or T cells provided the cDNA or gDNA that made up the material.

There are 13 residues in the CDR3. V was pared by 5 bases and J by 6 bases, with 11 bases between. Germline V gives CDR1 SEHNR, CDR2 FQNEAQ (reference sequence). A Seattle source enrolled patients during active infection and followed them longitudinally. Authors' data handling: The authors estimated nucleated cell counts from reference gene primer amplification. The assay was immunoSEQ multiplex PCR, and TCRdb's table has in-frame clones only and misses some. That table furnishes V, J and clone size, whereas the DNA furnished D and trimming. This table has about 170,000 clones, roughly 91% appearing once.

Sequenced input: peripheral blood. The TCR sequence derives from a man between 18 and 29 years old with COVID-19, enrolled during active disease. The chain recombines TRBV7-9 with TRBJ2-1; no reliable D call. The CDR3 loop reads CASSLRVSNEQFF. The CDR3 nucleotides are TGTGCCAGCAGCCTCCGGGTTTCCAATGAGCAGTTCTTC. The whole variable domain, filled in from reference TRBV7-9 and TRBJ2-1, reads DTGVSQNPRHKITKRGQNVTFRCDPISEHNRLYWYRQTLGQGPEFLTYFQNEAQLEKSRLLSDRFSAERPKGSFSTLEIQRTEQGDSAMYLCASSLRVSNEQFFGPGTRLTVL.